This T cell receptor beta chain is from a study of blood T cell repertoires in COVID-19. Repertoires were generated with immunoSEQ multiplex PCR, while TCRdb's copy carries only in-frame clones and drops some. Of 95,000 to 150,000 clones listed, over 75% are singletons. Germline CDR1 reads MNHEY; CDR2 reads SVGEGT. Trimming took off 2 bases at V and 4 bases at J, with 12 bases between the two ends. The CDR3 spans 14 residues. Sequencing used peripheral blood. The chain carries TRBV6-2 or TRBV6-3 and TRBJ2-7; weak D call: TRBD1 (5 bases). This sequence was found in a woman in her 70s with acute or convalescent COVID-19. The CDR3 sequence is CASSYAPSGYEQYV. The CDR3 coding sequence is TGTGCCAGCAGTTACGCACCCTCAGGGTACGAGCAGTACGTC.